A selection of T cell receptor beta chains follows, all from one sample in a study of blood T cell repertoires in COVID-19. The assay was immunoSEQ multiplex PCR, and TCRdb's table has in-frame clones only and misses some. The sample consists of about 200,000 clones, 70% to 85% of them appearing once. The sequenced material came from peripheral blood. These TCRs come from a human donor with acute or convalescent COVID-19. The donor label of this sample is uncertain. CDR3s leave out the opening cysteine and the closing phenylalanine or tryptophan.

>TRBV27|TRBJ2-5
ASSFNTGGLLETQY
>TRBV4-2|TRBJ2-1
ASSQGVVRSYNEQF
>TRBV30|TRBJ2-3
AWSVPRDRGWDTQY
>TRBV7-9|TRBJ1-1
ASSLRQGTEAF
>TRBV30|TRBJ1-4
AWTGANEKLF
>TRBV4-2|TRBJ2-5
ASSQGREGETQY
>TRBV7-3|TRBJ2-3
ASSLTSGNTDTQY
>TRBV27|TRBJ2-7
ASSLQGSYEQY
>TRBV30|TRBJ2-2
AWSVLPGANTGELF
>TRBV19|TRBJ2-1
ASSIDLGFTTF
>TRBV6-2/TRBV6-3|TRBJ2-1
ASSLTGTSRNEQF
>TRBV4-3|TRBJ1-2
ASSQDGTAYGYT
>TRBV2|TRBJ2-1
ASSDITNEQF
>TRBV28|TRBJ1-6
ASSLSTGKNSPLH
>TRBV2|TRBJ2-1
ASRSSGLAGANEQF
>TRBV28|TRBJ2-2
AGQGRGNTGELF
>TRBV11-2|TRBJ2-7
ASSSLRSYEQY
>TRBV19|TRBJ2-3
ASSSGRAPDTQY
>TRBV6-2/TRBV6-3|TRBJ1-5
ASSDMTGVDQPQH
>TRBV29-1|TRBJ2-7
SVGLVGEQY
>TRBV5-5|TRBJ2-2
ASSPGVGELF
>TRBV5-1|TRBJ2-7
ASSLQGRIEQY
>TRBV6-8|TRBJ2-1
ASREPPSGVTAYEQF
>TRBV3-1/TRBV3-2|TRBJ2-5
ASSQRSETQY
>TRBV5-1|TRBJ2-5
ASSTGLAGGQETQY
>TRBV9|TRBJ2-7
ASSPRTGPSFEQY
>TRBV30|TRBJ2-7
AWSWDSGAREQY
>TRBV27|TRBJ1-1
ASSLAPQANTEAF
>TRBV7-8|TRBJ1-1
ASSPYPQGLTRNTEAF
>TRBV6-5|TRBJ1-5
ASSPDRGSNQPQH
>TRBV18|TRBJ2-6
ASSPPGAAGANVLT
>TRBV11-2|TRBJ2-3
ASRPRLAGFTDTQY
>TRBV7-9|TRBJ2-7
ASSLASGGSFEQY
>TRBV6-4|TRBJ1-1
ASSWGENTEAF
>TRBV5-4|TRBJ2-7
ASSQTILAGRVHEQY
>TRBV27|TRBJ2-7
ASSRTGGGQTSYEQY
>TRBV6-6|TRBJ2-3
ASSHRQGARADTQY
>TRBV5-4|TRBJ2-5
ASSPKTVGETQY
>TRBV6-1|TRBJ1-4
ASSEGWGRDEKLF
>TRBV6-5|TRBJ2-4
ASRDPGTVDIQY
>TRBV18|TRBJ2-5
ASSPGLARETQY
>TRBV19|TRBJ1-5
ASSGTGGNQPQH
>TRBV25-1|TRBJ2-2
ASERARGGGTGELF
>TRBV6-5|TRBJ1-5
ASSLTGPGGNQPQH
>TRBV9|TRBJ2-5
ASSVDVGSSQRGETQY